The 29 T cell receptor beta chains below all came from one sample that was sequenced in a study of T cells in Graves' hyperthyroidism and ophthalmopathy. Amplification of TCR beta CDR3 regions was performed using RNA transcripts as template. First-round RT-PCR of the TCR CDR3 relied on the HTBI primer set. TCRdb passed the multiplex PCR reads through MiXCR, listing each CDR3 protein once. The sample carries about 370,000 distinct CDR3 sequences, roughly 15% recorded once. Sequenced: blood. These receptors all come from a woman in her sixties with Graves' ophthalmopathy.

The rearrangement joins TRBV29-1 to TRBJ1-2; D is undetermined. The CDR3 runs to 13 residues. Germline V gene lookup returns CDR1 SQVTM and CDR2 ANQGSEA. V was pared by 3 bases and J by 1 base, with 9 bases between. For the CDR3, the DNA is TGCAGCGTTGACAGCCTTCATAACTATGGCTACACCTTC. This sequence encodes CSVDSLHNYGYTF.

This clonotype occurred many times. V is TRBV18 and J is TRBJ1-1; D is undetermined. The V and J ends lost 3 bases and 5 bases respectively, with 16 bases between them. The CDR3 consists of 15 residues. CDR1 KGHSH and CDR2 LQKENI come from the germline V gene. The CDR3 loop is CASSPEISTGTEAFF. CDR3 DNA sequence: TGTGCCAGCTCACCTGAGATTTCGACTGGGACTGAAGCTTTCTTT.

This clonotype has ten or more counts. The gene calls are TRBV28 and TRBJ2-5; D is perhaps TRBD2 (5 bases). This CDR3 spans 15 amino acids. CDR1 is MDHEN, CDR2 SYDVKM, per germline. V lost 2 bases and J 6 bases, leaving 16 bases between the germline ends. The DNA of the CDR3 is TGTGCCAGCAGTTTAGGAGGTTTATCCGGAAAGACCCAGTACTTC. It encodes CASSLGGLSGKTQYF.

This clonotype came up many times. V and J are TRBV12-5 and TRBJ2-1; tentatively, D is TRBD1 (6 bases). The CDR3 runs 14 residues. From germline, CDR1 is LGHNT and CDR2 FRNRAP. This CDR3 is CASLAGDTYNEQFF. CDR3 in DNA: TGTGCCTCCCTGGCAGGGGACACCTACAATGAGCAGTTCTTC.

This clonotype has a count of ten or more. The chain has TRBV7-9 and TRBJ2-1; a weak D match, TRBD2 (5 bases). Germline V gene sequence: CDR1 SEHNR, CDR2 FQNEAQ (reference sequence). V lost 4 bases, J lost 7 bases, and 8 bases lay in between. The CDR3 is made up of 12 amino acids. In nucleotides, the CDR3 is TGTGCCAGCAGCTCGAGGGTTAATGAGCAGTTCTTC. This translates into CASSSRVNEQFF.

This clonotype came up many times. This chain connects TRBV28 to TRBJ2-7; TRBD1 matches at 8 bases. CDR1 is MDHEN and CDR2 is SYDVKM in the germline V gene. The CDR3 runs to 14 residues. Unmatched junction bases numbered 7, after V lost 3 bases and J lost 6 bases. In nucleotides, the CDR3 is TGTGCCAGCAGTTTGTCCCGGGACAGGCTCGAGCAGTACTTC. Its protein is CASSLSRDRLEQYF.

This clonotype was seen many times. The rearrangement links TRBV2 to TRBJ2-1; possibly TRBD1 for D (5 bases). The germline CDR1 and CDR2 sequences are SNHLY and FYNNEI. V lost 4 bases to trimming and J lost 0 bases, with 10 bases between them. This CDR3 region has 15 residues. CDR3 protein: CASSADTRSYNEQFF. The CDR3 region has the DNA TGTGCCAGCAGTGCGGACACCCGCTCCTACAATGAGCAGTTCTTC.

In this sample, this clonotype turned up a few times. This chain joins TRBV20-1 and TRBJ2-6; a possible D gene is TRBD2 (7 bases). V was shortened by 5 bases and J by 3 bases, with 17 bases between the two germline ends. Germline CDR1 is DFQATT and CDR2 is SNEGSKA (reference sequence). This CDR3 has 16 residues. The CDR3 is CSASRGGELGANVLTF. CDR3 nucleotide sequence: TGCAGTGCTTCTAGGGGGGGGGAACTTGGGGCCAACGTCCTGACTTTC.

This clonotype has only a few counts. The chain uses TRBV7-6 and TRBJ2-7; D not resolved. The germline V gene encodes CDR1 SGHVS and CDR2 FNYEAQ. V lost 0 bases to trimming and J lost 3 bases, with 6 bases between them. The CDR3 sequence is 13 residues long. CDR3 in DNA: TGTGCCAGCAGCTTAGCGCTCAACTACGAGCAGTACTTC. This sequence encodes CASSLALNYEQYF.

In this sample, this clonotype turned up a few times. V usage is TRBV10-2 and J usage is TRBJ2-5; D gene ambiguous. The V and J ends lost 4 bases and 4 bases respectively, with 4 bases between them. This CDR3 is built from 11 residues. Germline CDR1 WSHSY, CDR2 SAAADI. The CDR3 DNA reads TGCGCCAGCAGTGCATCAGAGACCCAGTACTTC. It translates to CASSASETQYF.

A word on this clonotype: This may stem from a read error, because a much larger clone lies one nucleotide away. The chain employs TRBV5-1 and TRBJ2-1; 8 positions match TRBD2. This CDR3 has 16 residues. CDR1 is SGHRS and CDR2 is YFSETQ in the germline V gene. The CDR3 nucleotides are TGCGCCTGCAGCTTGACGAGCGGGAGACCCTACAATGAGCAGTTCTTC. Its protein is CACSLTSGRPYNEQFF.

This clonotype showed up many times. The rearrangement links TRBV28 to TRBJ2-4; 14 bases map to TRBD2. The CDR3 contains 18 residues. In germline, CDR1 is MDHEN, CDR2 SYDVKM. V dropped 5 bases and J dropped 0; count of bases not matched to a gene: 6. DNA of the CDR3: TGTGCCAGCAGTACCGGGACTAGCGGGAGCTCAGCCAAAAACATTCAGTACTTC. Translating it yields CASSTGTSGSSAKNIQYF.

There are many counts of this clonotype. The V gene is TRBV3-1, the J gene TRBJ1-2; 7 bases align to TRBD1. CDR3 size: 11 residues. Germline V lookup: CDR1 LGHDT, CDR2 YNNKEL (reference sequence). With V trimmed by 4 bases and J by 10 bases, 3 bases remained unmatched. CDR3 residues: CASSRTGVYTF. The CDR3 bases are TGTGCCAGCAGCCGCACAGGGGTCTACACCTTC.

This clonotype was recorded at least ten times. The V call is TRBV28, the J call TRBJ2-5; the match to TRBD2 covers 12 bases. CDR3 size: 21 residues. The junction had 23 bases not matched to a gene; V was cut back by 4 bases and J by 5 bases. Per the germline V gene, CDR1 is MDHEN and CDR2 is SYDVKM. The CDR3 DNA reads TGTGCCAGCAGTTCCCAGGGACAGCAAGGACTAGCGGGACAAGGCAGGGAGACCCAGTACTTC. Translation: CASSSQGQQGLAGQGRETQYF. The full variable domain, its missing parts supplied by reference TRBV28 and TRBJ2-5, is DVKVTQSSRYLVKRTGEKVFLECVQDMDHENMFWYRQDPGLGLRLIYFSYDVKMKEKGDIPEGYSVSREKKERFSLILESASTNQTSMYLCASSSQGQQGLAGQGRETQYFGPGTRLLVL.

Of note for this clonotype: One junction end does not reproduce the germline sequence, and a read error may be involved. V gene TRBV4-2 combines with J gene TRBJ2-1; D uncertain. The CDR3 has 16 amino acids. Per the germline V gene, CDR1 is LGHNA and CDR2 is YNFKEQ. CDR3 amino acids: CASSQNAAGSHNEQFF. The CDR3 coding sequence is TGTGCCAGCAGCCAAAATGCGGCAGGCTCCCACAATGAGCAGTTCTTC.

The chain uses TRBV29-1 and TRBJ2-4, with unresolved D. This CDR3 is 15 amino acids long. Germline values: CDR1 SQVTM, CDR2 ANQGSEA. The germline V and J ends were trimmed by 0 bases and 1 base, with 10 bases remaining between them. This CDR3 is CSVEDWAEAKNIQYF. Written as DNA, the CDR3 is TGCAGCGTTGAAGACTGGGCCGAGGCCAAAAACATTCAGTACTTC.

CDR3 sequence (DNA): TGTGCCAGCACCCCGGGGGCGTCACACTACGAGCAGTACTTC. The encoded protein is CASTPGASHYEQYF. The chain couples TRBV12-3 or TRBV12-4 to TRBJ2-7; either TRBD1 or TRBD2 may supply D (6 bases each). This CDR3 contains 14 residues. V was pared by 7 bases and J by 3 bases, with 16 bases between.

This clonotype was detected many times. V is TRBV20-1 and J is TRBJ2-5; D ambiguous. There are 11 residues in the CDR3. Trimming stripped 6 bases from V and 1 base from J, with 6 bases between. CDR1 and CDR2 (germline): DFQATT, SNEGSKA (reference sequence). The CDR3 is CSAKGQETQYF. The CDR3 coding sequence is TGCAGTGCCAAGGGCCAAGAGACCCAGTACTTC.

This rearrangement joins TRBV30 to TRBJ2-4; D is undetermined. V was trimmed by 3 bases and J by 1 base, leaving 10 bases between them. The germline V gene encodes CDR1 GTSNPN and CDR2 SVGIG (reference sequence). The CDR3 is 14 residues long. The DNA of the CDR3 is TGTGCCTGGAGCAGTAGTTTGGCCAAAAACATTCAGTACTTC. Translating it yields CAWSSSLAKNIQYF.

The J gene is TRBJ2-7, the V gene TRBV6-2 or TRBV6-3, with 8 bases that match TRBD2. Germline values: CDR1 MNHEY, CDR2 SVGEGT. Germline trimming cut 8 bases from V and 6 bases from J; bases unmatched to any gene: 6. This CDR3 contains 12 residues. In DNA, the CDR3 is TGTGCCAGCCAGCGGGAGAGGGCCGAGCAGTACTTC. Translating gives CASQRERAEQYF.

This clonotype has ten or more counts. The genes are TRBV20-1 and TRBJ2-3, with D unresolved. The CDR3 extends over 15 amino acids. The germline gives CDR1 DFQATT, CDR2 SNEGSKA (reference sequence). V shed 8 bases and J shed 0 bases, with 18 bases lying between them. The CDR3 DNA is TGCAGTACTCAGGCCCTACGTGGGAGCACAGATACGCAGTATTTT. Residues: CSTQALRGSTDTQYF.

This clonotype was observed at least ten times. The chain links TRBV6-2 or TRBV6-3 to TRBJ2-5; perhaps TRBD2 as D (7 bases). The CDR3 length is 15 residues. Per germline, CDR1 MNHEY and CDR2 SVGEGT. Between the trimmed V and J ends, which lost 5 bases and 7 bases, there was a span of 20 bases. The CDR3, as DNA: TGTGCCAGCAGTAACGGGGGCGGGGGCGGTGGGACCCAGTACTTC. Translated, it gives CASSNGGGGGGTQYF.

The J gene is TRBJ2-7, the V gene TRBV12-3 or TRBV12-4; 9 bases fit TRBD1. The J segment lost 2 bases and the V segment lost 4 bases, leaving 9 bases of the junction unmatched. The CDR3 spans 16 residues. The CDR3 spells CASSSTGGQSAYEQYF. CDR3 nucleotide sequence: TGTGCCAGCAGTTCCACAGGGGGCCAATCCGCCTACGAGCAGTACTTC.

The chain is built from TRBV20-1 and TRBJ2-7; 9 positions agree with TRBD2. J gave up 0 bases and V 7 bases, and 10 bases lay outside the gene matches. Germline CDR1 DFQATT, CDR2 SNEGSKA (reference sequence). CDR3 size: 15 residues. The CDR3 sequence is CSGGGRAGRSYEQYF. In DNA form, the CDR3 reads TGCAGTGGTGGCGGGAGGGCCGGGCGCTCCTACGAGCAGTACTTC.

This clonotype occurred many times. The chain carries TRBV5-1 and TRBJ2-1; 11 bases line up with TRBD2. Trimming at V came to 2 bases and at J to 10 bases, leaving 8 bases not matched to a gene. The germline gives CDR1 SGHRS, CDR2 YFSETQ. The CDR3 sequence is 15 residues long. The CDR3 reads CASSLPGLAVPEQFF. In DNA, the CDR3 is TGCGCCAGCAGCTTACCGGGACTAGCGGTCCCCGAGCAGTTCTTC.

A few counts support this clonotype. The CDR3 spells CARGGGAGTDTQYF. The CDR3 DNA sequence: TGTGCCAGGGGTGGGGGGGCGGGCACAGATACGCAGTATTTT. The J gene is TRBJ2-3, the V gene TRBV2; tentatively, D is TRBD2 (7 bases). The ends were cut back, 9 bases at V and 1 base at J, with 14 bases in the middle. This CDR3 spans 14 amino acids. Germline CDR1 SNHLY, CDR2 FYNNEI.

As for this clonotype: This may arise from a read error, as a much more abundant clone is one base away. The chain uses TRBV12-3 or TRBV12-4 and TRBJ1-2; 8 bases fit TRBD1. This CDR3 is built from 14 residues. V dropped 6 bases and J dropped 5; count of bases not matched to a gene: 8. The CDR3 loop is CASSRGTGLYGYTF. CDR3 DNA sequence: TGTGCCAGCAGCCGTGGGACAGGTTTATATGGCTACACCTTC.

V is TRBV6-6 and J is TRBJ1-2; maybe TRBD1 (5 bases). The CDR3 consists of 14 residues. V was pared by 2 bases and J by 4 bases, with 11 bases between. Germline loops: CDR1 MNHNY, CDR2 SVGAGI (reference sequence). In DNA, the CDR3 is TGTGCCAGCAGTTACGGGGCAGGGATCTATGGCTACACCTTC. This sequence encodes CASSYGAGIYGYTF.

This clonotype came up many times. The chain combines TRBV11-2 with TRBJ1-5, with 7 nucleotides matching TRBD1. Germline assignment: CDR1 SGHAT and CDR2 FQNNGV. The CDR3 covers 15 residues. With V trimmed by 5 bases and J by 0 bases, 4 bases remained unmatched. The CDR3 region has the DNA TGTGCCAGCAGCCAGGGGGTCGATAGCAATCAGCCCCAGCATTTT. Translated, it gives CASSQGVDSNQPQHF. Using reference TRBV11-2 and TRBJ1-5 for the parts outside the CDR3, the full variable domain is EAGVAQSPRYKIIEKRQSVAFWCNPISGHATLYWYQQILGQGPKLLIQFQNNGVVDDSQLPKDRFSAERLKGVDSTLKIQPAKLEDSAVYLCASSQGVDSNQPQHFGDGTRLSIL.